This TCR beta chain appears in the sequencing data of a study of identical twins. Study findings and constraints: Conclusions relied on cross-sectional statistical analysis, not following the same donors. Insertions were fewer in abundant cord blood beta clonotypes, whereas memory repertoires showed none of this pattern.

Unique molecular identifiers were present on the cDNA, and a universal primer site came from template switching. TCRdb reprocessed the 5' RACE reads with MiXCR, giving one entry per CDR3 protein. The sample contains approximately 600,000 distinct CDR3 sequences, under 8.5% of which appear only once. This clonotype has ten or more counts. Its antigen is unknown. Germline V gene sequence: CDR1 MDHEN, CDR2 SYDVKM. The trim removed 4 bases at V and 8 bases at J, leaving 14 bases unmatched. The CDR3 is 17 residues long. No donor was unhealthy or non-Caucasian. These data were also reused for a study on yellow fever vaccine responses in identical twins.

This sequence joins TRBV28 and TRBJ2-1, with 10 bases that match TRBD2. The sample consisted of PBMCs. This TCR was recovered from a woman aged 18-35 years in good health. The CDR3 bases are TGTGCCAGCAGTTCTCTCAGTAGCGGGAGGACTCCACATGAGCAGTTCTTC. The encoded protein is CASSSLSSGRTPHEQFF.